The rows below give T cell receptor beta chains drawn from one sample of a study of T cells in Graves' hyperthyroidism and ophthalmopathy. A single record per CDR3 protein comes from TCRdb applying MiXCR to the multiplex PCR reads. Of about 370,000 distinct CDR3 sequences listed, about 16% are singletons. What was sequenced was blood. The receptors derive from a woman aged 55 to 70 with Graves' ophthalmopathy. Both conserved end residues are part of each CDR3. Fields, in order: J gene, V gene, clone size, D gene, CDR3 DNA, CDR3 protein. D genes are given only for firm matches. Not every row has a clone size; where given, it reads once, few, many or a size class.

TRBJ2-7 TRBV18 NA NA TGTGCCAGCTCTGAAAATCGGAACGAGCAGTACTTC CASSENRNEQYF
TRBJ2-7 TRBV5-1 many NA TGCGCCAGCAGCCATTCGACAGACTACGAGCAGTACTTC CASSHSTDYEQYF
TRBJ2-1 TRBV3-1 many TRBD2 TGTGCCAGCAGCCCCTTTAGCGGGAGGCCTTCCTACAATGAGCAGTTCTTC CASSPFSGRPSYNEQFF
TRBJ2-2 TRBV7-9 few NA TGTGCCAGCAGCTTAGGGTTGAGAGCCGGGGAGCTGTTTTTT CASSLGLRAGELFF
TRBJ2-1 TRBV20-1 few NA TGCAGTGCTCGGTTGACAGATGGAAATGAGCAGTTCTTC CSARLTDGNEQFF
TRBJ2-1 TRBV27 many TRBD2 TGTGCCAGCAGTTTACCTAGCGGGAGGGATGAGCAGTTCTTC CASSLPSGRDEQFF
TRBJ2-5 TRBV28 many TRBD2 TGTGCCAGCGAGGCGGCGGGAGGGCCCCAAGAGACCCAGTACTTC CASEAAGGPQETQYF
TRBJ1-1 TRBV28 many TRBD1 TGTGCCAGCAACCAACTACAGGGGGCTTACTCTGAAGCTTTCTTT CASNQLQGAYSEAFF
TRBJ2-2 TRBV7-2 few TRBD2 TGTGCCAGCAGCTTAGGACTAGCGGGCTCCGGGGACGGGGAGCTGTTTTTT CASSLGLAGSGDGELFF
TRBJ2-7 TRBV10-3 few NA TGTGCCACCCAGGGAGTTAAGCAGTACTTC CATQGVKQYF
TRBJ2-2 TRBV18 many NA TGTGCCAGCTCAGACCTCAACACCGGGGAGCTGTTTTTT CASSDLNTGELFF
TRBJ2-7 TRBV18 NA TRBD2 TGTGCCAGCTCACGGGACTACGAGCAGTGCTTC CASSRDYEQCF
TRBJ2-1 TRBV5-1 many TRBD1 TGCGCCAGTACTACCGGGACAGTTTACAATGAGCAGTTCTTC CASTTGTVYNEQFF
TRBJ2-7 TRBV5-6 NA TRBD2 TGTGCCAGCAGCTTTCCCAGCGGGAGGGTCACCTACGAGCAGTACTTC CASSFPSGRVTYEQYF
TRBJ2-5 TRBV2 many TRBD2 TGTGCCAGCAGTCCTGGACTAGCGGGACACCAAGAGACCCAGTACTTC CASSPGLAGHQETQYF
TRBJ2-1 TRBV29-1 NA NA TGCAGCGTTGGACTTCTAGGACGGGACTCCTACAATGAGCAGTTCTTC CSVGLLGRDSYNEQFF
TRBJ2-3 TRBV7-8 few NA TGTGCCAGCAGCTTAGACCAACAGATAAGGGGAGATACGCAGTATTTT CASSLDQQIRGDTQYF
TRBJ2-3 TRBV2 few NA TGTGCCAGCAGTGAATCCGGCACAAATACGCAGTATTTT CASSESGTNTQYF
TRBJ2-3 TRBV5-8 many NA TGTGCCAGCAGCTTGGCCTTAGAAGGTTGGGGTGCGGATACGCAGTATTTT CASSLALEGWGADTQYF
TRBJ2-7 TRBV28 many NA TGTGCCAGCAGTCCTCCGGAGTTACCCTACGAGCAGTACTTC CASSPPELPYEQYF
TRBJ2-2 TRBV19 few NA TGTGCCAGTAGTGCAATAGGGCGGGGCACCGGGGAGCTGTTTTTT CASSAIGRGTGELFF
TRBJ2-3 TRBV27 NA NA TGTGCCGGCAGTTTTGGACAAGATACGCAGTATTTT CAGSFGQDTQYF
TRBJ2-1 TRBV20-1 many TRBD2 TGCAGTGCTAGAGTTCAAGCCGGGACTACCTCCTACAATGAGCAGTTCTTC CSARVQAGTTSYNEQFF
TRBJ2-1 TRBV2 many NA TGTGCCAGCAGTGAGATGCGGAGAAGCTCCTACAATGAGCAGTTCTTC CASSEMRRSSYNEQFF
TRBJ2-3 TRBV6-2/TRBV6-3 many NA TGTGCCAGCAGTCCCCACGGGCCGACGAAGGGAACGCAGTATTTT CASSPHGPTKGTQYF
TRBJ2-3 TRBV11-2 many NA TGTGCCAGCAGCTTAGGTCGGGCCACAGATACGCAGTATTTT CASSLGRATDTQYF
TRBJ2-3 TRBV14 few NA TGTGCCAGCAGCTTACAGGGATGGTGGAGTGGAGGCACAGATACGCAGTATTTT CASSLQGWWSGGTDTQYF
TRBJ1-3 TRBV7-9 NA NA TGTGCCAGCAGCCAGGACAGTTTCTCTGGAAACACCATATATTTT CASSQDSFSGNTIYF
TRBJ1-5 TRBV28 many NA TGTGCCAGCCGGCTCCCGGCCAGGGCCGGTTATCAGCCCCAGCATTTT CASRLPARAGYQPQHF
TRBJ2-7 TRBV20-1 many NA TGCAGTGCTCTTACCCCGGACAGCGCCTACGAGCAGTACTTC CSALTPDSAYEQYF
TRBJ2-7 TRBV7-9 NA TRBD1 TGTGCCAGCAGCCACCGCGGACAGGGGATTTCTGAGCAGTACTTC CASSHRGQGISEQYF
TRBJ2-5 TRBV10-3 few NA TGTGCCATCAGTGAGTCGAAGGGGGTCCGAGAGACCCAGTACTTC CAISESKGVRETQYF
TRBJ1-3 TRBV5-1 NA NA TGCGCCAGCAGCGGCGAGAGCTCTGGAAACACCATATATTTT CASSGESSGNTIYF
TRBJ1-5 TRBV6-6 NA NA TGTGCCAGCAGTTATTCGTCAGCCAATCAGCCCCAGCATTTT CASSYSSANQPQHF
TRBJ2-5 TRBV7-9 few NA TGTGCCAGCAGCTTCTCCAGACAAGAGACCCAGTACTTC CASSFSRQETQYF
TRBJ1-1 TRBV7-9 NA NA TGTGCCAGCAGCTCTAAGGAGGATGAAGCTTTCTTT CASSSKEDEAFF
TRBJ1-5 TRBV6-1 many NA TGTGCCAGCACCGGGGGTACAGCGAATCAGCCCCAGCATTTT CASTGGTANQPQHF
TRBJ2-5 TRBV10-3 many TRBD1 TGTGCCATCAAAGGGACAGGGACACAAGAGACCCAGTACTTC CAIKGTGTQETQYF